A single sample is the source of the 12 T cell receptor beta chains below, sequenced in a study of identical twins. One entry per CDR3 protein, called by TCRdb with MiXCR from the 5' RACE reads. The sample holds roughly 250,000 distinct CDR3 sequences, more than 13% seen once. The sample was memory (CD45RO+) T cells sorted from blood. The receptors stem from a woman aged 18-29 years in good health.

The genes are TRBV7-9 and TRBJ2-1, with 7 bases matching TRBD2. The CDR3 loop spans 16 amino acids. V trimming: 5 bases; J trimming: 0 bases; junction bases outside the gene matches: 7. Germline values: CDR1 SEHNR, CDR2 FQNEAQ (reference sequence). CDR3 sequence: CASSHAGGSSYNEQFF. As DNA, the CDR3 is TGTGCCAGCAGCCACGCCGGGGGGAGCTCCTACAATGAGCAGTTCTTC.

This clonotype was found a few times. The chain employs TRBV11-2 and TRBJ2-3; 15 positions agree with TRBD2. V trimming: 0 bases; J trimming: 6 bases; junction bases outside the gene matches: 22. This CDR3 spans 23 amino acids. Germline CDR1 reads SGHAT; CDR2 reads FQNNGV. The CDR3 spells CASSLEIGLAGGPIPLRTDTQYF. The CDR3 coding sequence is TGTGCCAGCAGCTTAGAGATAGGACTAGCGGGAGGGCCAATACCACTTCGTACGGATACGCAGTATTTT.

This rearrangement joins TRBV19 to TRBJ2-1; unclear D gene. CDR1 is LNHDA, CDR2 SQIVND, per germline (reference sequence). Trimming left V 2 bases short and J 0 bases short, with 8 bases between. The CDR3 runs 15 residues. The CDR3 DNA follows: TGTGCCAGTAGTATATCCGAGCCCTCCTACAATGAGCAGTTCTTC. Protein: CASSISEPSYNEQFF.

The CDR3 coding sequence is TGCAGCGTTGTCCAGAGCTCCTACGAGCAGTACTTC. Its translation: CSVVQSSYEQYF. J is TRBJ2-7 and V is TRBV29-1; no definite D call. The CDR3 is 12 residues long. Trimming left V 4 bases short and J 0 bases short, with 7 bases between. Germline lookup yields CDR1 SQVTM and CDR2 ANQGSEA.

The rearrangement uses TRBV2 and TRBJ2-3, with 9 bases identical to TRBD2. The germline gives CDR1 SNHLY, CDR2 FYNNEI. J was trimmed by 1 base and V by 5 bases; bases with no gene match: 7. The CDR3 is 16 amino acids. For the CDR3, the DNA is TGTGCCAGCAGTAAGGGACGACTAGCGGGCACAGATACGCAGTATTTT. It encodes CASSKGRLAGTDTQYF. The full variable domain, in which reference TRBV2 and TRBJ2-3 provide the parts outside the CDR3, is EPEVTQTPSHQVTQMGQEVILRCVPISNHLYFYWYRQILGQKVEFLVSFYNNEISEKSEIFDDQFSVERPDGSNFTLKIRSTKLEDSAMYFCASSKGRLAGTDTQYFGPGTRLTVL.

This chain connects TRBV20-1 to TRBJ1-1; D unclear. CDR1 DFQATT and CDR2 SNEGSKA come from the germline V gene (reference sequence). Trimming took 6 bases from V and 3 from J, leaving 8 bases between them. This CDR3 has 11 residues. The CDR3 nucleotides are TGCAGTGCCTGGCGGGACACTGAAGCTTTCTTT. The encoded protein is CSAWRDTEAFF.

The chain joins TRBV5-4 to TRBJ2-7; TRBD1 matches at 8 bases. The V gene end was trimmed by 4 bases and the J gene end by 6 bases; junction bases not matched to a gene: 9. Germline V gene data show CDR1 as SGHNT and CDR2 as YYREEE (reference sequence). This CDR3 is 14 amino acids long. CDR3 coding DNA: TGTGCCAGCAGCCTGACAGGGGATCCCCTCGAGCAGTACTTC. Its protein product is CASSLTGDPLEQYF.

This clonotype was counted many times. The V call is TRBV2, the J call TRBJ2-3, with TRBD2 as a possible D gene (5 bases). V was trimmed by 6 bases and J by 6 bases, leaving 13 bases between them. Germline V gene lookup returns CDR1 SNHLY and CDR2 FYNNEI. This CDR3 comprises 13 residues. CDR3 sequence: CASSSRDGDTQYF. The CDR3 nucleotides are TGTGCCAGCAGCTCACGGGATGGGGATACGCAGTATTTT.

The table lists this clonotype with a few counts. The chain joins TRBV7-8 to TRBJ2-1; 8 bases map to TRBD2. Per germline, CDR1 SGHVS and CDR2 FQNEAQ. This CDR3 is 16 amino acids long. Trimming cost V 0 bases and J 3 bases; bases outside gene matches: 4. CDR3 loop: CASSLARAGGYNEQFF. CDR3 nucleotides: TGTGCCAGCAGCTTAGCCAGGGCGGGAGGCTACAATGAGCAGTTCTTC. Full variable domain (remainder filled in from reference TRBV7-8 and TRBJ2-1): GAGVSQSPRYKVAKRGQDVALRCDPISGHVSLFWYQQALGQGPEFLTYFQNEAQLDKSGLPSDRFFAERPEGSVSTLKIQRTQQEDSAVYLCASSLARAGGYNEQFFGPGTRLTVL.

This chain joins TRBV5-5 and TRBJ1-5, with unresolved D. Germline V gene lookup returns CDR1 SGHKS and CDR2 YYEKEE (reference sequence). V was shortened by 1 base and J by 0 bases, with 11 bases between the two germline ends. There are 16 residues in the CDR3. The CDR3 protein is CASSLSVTVSNQPQHF. DNA of the CDR3: TGTGCCAGCAGCTTGTCAGTAACTGTTAGCAATCAGCCCCAGCATTTT.

This clonotype was detected only once. This chain uses TRBV7-3 with TRBJ2-7, with D possibly being TRBD1 or TRBD2 (5 bases each). V lost 5 bases, J lost 2 bases, and 13 bases lay in between. CDR3 length equals 14 residues. CDR1 SGHTA and CDR2 FQGTGA come from the germline V gene. The CDR3 DNA sequence: TGTGCCAGCAGCCCCCTACCGGGGCCCTACGAGCAGTACTTC. Its translation: CASSPLPGPYEQYF.

This sequence joins TRBV12-3 or TRBV12-4 and TRBJ1-1, with TRBD1 matching 12 bases. V shed 6 bases and J 6 bases; nucleotides not matched to a gene: 11. The CDR3 loop spans 16 amino acids. CDR3 region: CASSLPGQGARSEAFF. CDR3 coding DNA: TGTGCCAGCAGCCTTCCGGGACAGGGGGCGAGGTCTGAAGCTTTCTTT.